The 31 T cell receptor beta chains listed next were all sequenced from one sample in a study of blood T cell repertoires in COVID-19. The repertoire was sequenced with immunoSEQ multiplex PCR; TCRdb's copy has only in-frame clones and lacks some. There are 150,000 to 200,000 clones in the sample; just under 90% occur only once, and over 3.5% lies in the top ten. Source material: peripheral blood. Source of these receptors: a man aged 18 to 29 with active or convalescent COVID-19.

This clone came up a few times. The chain carries TRBV3-1 (or the pseudogene TRBV3-2) and TRBJ2-1, with D unresolved. V was pared by 1 base and J by 7 bases, with 5 bases between. Germline CDR1 is LGHDT and CDR2 is YNNKEL (reference sequence). The CDR3 covers 12 residues. The CDR3 DNA reads TGTGCCAGCAGCCAAGTCGGGAATGAGCAGTTCTTC. It codes for CASSQVGNEQFF.

The V call is TRBV5-1, the J call TRBJ1-1; the match to TRBD1 covers 7 bases. After removal of 3 bases from V and 5 bases from J, the junction contained 10 bases not matched to a gene. Germline-derived CDR1 and CDR2 are SGHRS and YFSETQ. The CDR3 length is 15 residues. This CDR3 reads CASSSSTAGGTEAFF. CDR3 bases: TGCGCCAGCAGCTCAAGCACGGCAGGGGGGACTGAAGCTTTCTTT.

This rearrangement joins TRBV9 to TRBJ1-1, with D unresolved. Germline-derived CDR1 and CDR2 are SGDLS and YYNGEE. This CDR3 has 14 amino acids. V lost 1 base and J lost 8, with 15 bases in between. The CDR3 DNA reads TGTGCCAGCAGCGTATTGGGTCCGGGTCAGGAAGCTTTCTTT. It is translated as CASSVLGPGQEAFF.

This chain links TRBV28 with TRBJ1-3, with TRBD1 identical over 7 bases. The trim removed 4 bases at V and 0 bases at J, leaving 6 bases unmatched. Germline V CDR1 and CDR2: MDHEN, SYDVKM. The CDR3 is 16 residues long. The CDR3 spells CASSSGGPISGNTIYF. The CDR3 nucleotides are TGTGCCAGCAGTTCAGGGGGGCCCATCTCTGGAAACACCATATATTTT.

CDR3 protein: CASSTGIIDTEAFF. CDR3 nucleotide sequence: TGTGCCAGCAGTACCGGTATTATTGACACTGAAGCTTTCTTT. The chain employs TRBV27 and TRBJ1-1; D ambiguous. The V gene's germline CDR1 is MNHEY and CDR2 SMNVEV (reference sequence). The CDR3 is made up of 14 amino acids. The V and J ends lost 5 bases and 3 bases respectively, with 13 bases between them.

With respect to this clone: One base away lies a much larger clone, so this may be a sequencing read error. The chain carries TRBV28 and TRBJ2-7, with 9 bases matching TRBD1. J lost 3 bases, V lost 6 bases, and 3 bases had no gene match. The V gene's germline CDR1 is MDHEN and CDR2 SYDVKM. This CDR3 contains 13 residues. CDR3 bases: TGTGCCAGCAGCTCGGGACAGGGCTACGAGCAGTACTTC. It codes for CASSSGQGYEQYF. The entire variable domain, with the rest obtained from reference TRBV28 and TRBJ2-7, is as follows: DVKVTQSSRYLVKRTGEKVFLECVQDMDHENMFWYRQDPGLGLRLIYFSYDVKMKEKGDIPEGYSVSREKKERFSLILESASTNQTSMYLCASSSGQGYEQYFGPGTRLTVT.

The V call is TRBV2, the J call TRBJ2-7, with D hard to call. Trimming cost V 3 bases and J 1 base, with 10 bases left between them. CDR1 is SNHLY, CDR2 FYNNEI, per germline. CDR3 length: 14 residues. The CDR3 nucleotides are TGTGCCAGCAGTGATTACTCTCCTTCCTACGAGCAGTACGTC. It codes for CASSDYSPSYEQYV.

This chain links TRBV7-9 with TRBJ2-1; D remains ambiguous. V was clipped by 1 base and J by 8 bases, with 9 bases between them. CDR3 length equals 13 residues. CDR1 and CDR2 from the germline V gene are SEHNR and FQNEAQ (reference sequence). Here the CDR3 reads CASSLGSSDEQFF. The CDR3 nucleotides are TGTGCCAGCAGCTTAGGCAGTTCCGATGAGCAGTTCTTC.

The chain recombines TRBV30 with TRBJ2-1; 9 bases are shared with TRBD1. Germline CDR1 is GTSNPN and CDR2 is SVGIG (reference sequence). This CDR3 has 18 amino acids. J was trimmed by 5 bases and V by 1 base; bases with no gene match: 15. CDR3 bases: TGTGCCTGGAGTGGGTATCTCGTGGGACAGGGTAACCACAATGAGCAGTTCTTC. This codes for CAWSGYLVGQGNHNEQFF.

The rearrangement links TRBV5-1 to TRBJ1-2, with 7 positions matching TRBD1. V dropped 0 bases and J dropped 6; count of bases not matched to a gene: 5. The CDR3 spans 14 residues. Per germline, CDR1 SGHRS and CDR2 YFSETQ. This CDR3 reads CASSLERGRDGYTF. The DNA for the CDR3 is TGCGCCAGCAGCTTGGAGAGGGGGCGTGATGGCTACACCTTC.

V usage is TRBV3-1 (or the pseudogene TRBV3-2) and J usage is TRBJ2-7; TRBD2 is a possible D gene (7 bases). Germline assignment: CDR1 LGHDT and CDR2 YNNKEL (reference sequence). V was clipped by 0 bases and J by 5 bases, with 14 bases between them. The CDR3 is 15 amino acids. The CDR3 DNA follows: TGTGCCAGCAGCCAAGAGGGGGCAGGGAGGGACGAGCAGTACGTC. As protein: CASSQEGAGRDEQYV.

The V call is TRBV6-1, the J call TRBJ2-1; D is possibly TRBD1 (6 bases). The V and J ends lost 1 base and 6 bases respectively, with 19 bases between them. The germline CDR1 and CDR2 sequences are MNHNS and SASEGT. The CDR3 loop spans 17 amino acids. For the CDR3, the DNA is TGTGCCAGCAGTGAAGGTCCACAGGGCACTTTTCTCAATGAGCAGTTCTTC. This translates into CASSEGPQGTFLNEQFF.

This clone was found once. V usage is TRBV18 and J usage is TRBJ2-2, with D possibly being TRBD2 (5 bases). Trimming took 6 bases from V and 4 from J, leaving 18 bases between them. CDR3 length equals 16 residues. Looked up from germline, CDR1 is KGHSH and CDR2 is LQKENI. The CDR3 loop is CASSPNLARGTGELFF. The CDR3 region has the DNA TGTGCCAGCTCGCCTAATTTAGCCCGGGGCACCGGGGAGCTGTTTTTT.

This clone was counted at least ten times. The V call is TRBV19, the J call TRBJ2-7; D may be TRBD2 (5 bases). Germline V gene sequence: CDR1 LNHDA, CDR2 SQIVND (reference sequence). This CDR3 region has 12 residues. The V end was cut by 6 bases, the J end by 6 bases, with 12 bases between. CDR3 in DNA: TGTGCCAGTAGCCCAAGTGGAGGCGAGCAGTACTTC. It yields the protein CASSPSGGEQYF.

The V gene is TRBV2, the J gene TRBJ2-2; TRBD1 might be the D (6 bases). The CDR3 extends over 13 amino acids. CDR1 and CDR2 (germline): SNHLY, FYNNEI. V was trimmed by 3 bases and J by 4 bases, leaving 6 bases between them. For the CDR3, the DNA is TGTGCCAGCAGTGAGACAGGCACCGGGGAGCTGTTTTTT. Amino acid sequence: CASSETGTGELFF.

The rearrangement uses TRBV18 and TRBJ1-6, with 8 positions matching TRBD1. This CDR3 comprises 17 residues. Germline CDR1 KGHSH, CDR2 LQKENI. Germline trimming cut 4 bases from V and 7 bases from J; bases unmatched to any gene: 12. CDR3 in DNA: TGTGCCAGCTCACGGGGCTTCGGACAGGGAGGAAATTCACCCCTCCACTTT. Its protein is CASSRGFGQGGNSPLHF.

V gene TRBV12-3 or TRBV12-4 combines with J gene TRBJ2-1; tentatively, D is TRBD2 (6 bases). V lost 7 bases and J lost 7, with 14 bases in between. This CDR3 spans 13 amino acids. CDR3 protein: CASTRRLENEQFF. The CDR3 DNA reads TGTGCCAGCACCCGGAGACTAGAGAATGAGCAGTTCTTC.

For the CDR3, the DNA is TGTGCTAGTGGACAGGTATTGAGCTCCTACGAGCAGTACGTC. It specifies CASGQVLSSYEQYV. This chain joins TRBV12-5 and TRBJ2-7; tentatively, D is TRBD1 (5 bases). Per germline, CDR1 LGHNT and CDR2 FRNRAP. V was shortened by 6 bases and J by 0 bases, with 12 bases between the two germline ends. CDR3 length: 14 residues.

The gene calls are TRBV7-2 and TRBJ2-7; 9 positions match TRBD2. CDR1 and CDR2 (germline): SGHTA, FQGNSA. The CDR3 covers 16 residues. With V trimmed by 5 bases and J by 0 bases, 8 bases remained unmatched. This CDR3 is CASSDRLAERSYEQYF. CDR3 nucleotides: TGTGCCAGCAGCGACCGACTAGCGGAGCGCTCCTACGAGCAGTACTTC.

The chain combines TRBV19 with TRBJ1-2; 7 positions agree with TRBD1. This CDR3 is built from 13 residues. V trimming: 5 bases; J trimming: 4 bases; junction bases outside the gene matches: 4. Germline V gene data show CDR1 as LNHDA and CDR2 as SQIVND (reference sequence). CDR3 in amino acids: CASSLRQGYGYTF. The CDR3 bases are TGTGCCAGTAGTCTGCGACAGGGCTATGGCTACACCTTC.

This clone was counted a single time. The chain uses TRBV11-2 and TRBJ1-2, with D possibly TRBD1 on 5 matching bases. CDR1 is SGHAT, CDR2 FQNNGV, per germline. The CDR3 extends over 15 amino acids. With 5 bases removed from V and 6 bases from J, the gap between germline ends came to 19 bases. The CDR3 loop is CASSASGAPSDGYTF. For the CDR3, the DNA is TGTGCCAGCAGCGCTAGCGGGGCTCCCTCCGATGGCTACACCTTC.

J is TRBJ2-7 and V is TRBV5-8; D ambiguous. Looked up from germline, CDR1 is SGHTS and CDR2 is YDEGEE. V was trimmed by 5 bases and J by 5 bases, leaving 17 bases between them. The CDR3 totals 14 residues. This CDR3 reads CASSRTPAGDEQYV. The CDR3 coding sequence is TGTGCCAGCAGTCGAACGCCAGCTGGAGACGAGCAGTACGTC.

The chain has TRBV2 and TRBJ1-4, with 9 nucleotides matching TRBD1. Germline CDR1 and CDR2: SNHLY and FYNNEI. With V trimmed by 7 bases and J by 7 bases, 7 bases remained unmatched. This CDR3 spans 14 amino acids. The CDR3 region has the DNA TGTGCCAGCACTCGGGGACAGGGTCTTGAAAAACTGTTTTTT. It yields the protein CASTRGQGLEKLFF.

The chain links TRBV11-3 to TRBJ2-1; 9 positions match TRBD2. The CDR3 runs 15 residues. V was pared by 5 bases and J by 6 bases, with 8 bases of the junction left unmatched. Germline V CDR1 and CDR2: SGHNT, YENEEA. The CDR3 coding sequence is TGTGCCAGCAGCACCGATGGGACTAGCAGCAATGAGCAGTTCTTC. Protein sequence: CASSTDGTSSNEQFF.

The V call is TRBV6-5, the J call TRBJ1-2, with unresolved D. This CDR3 contains 15 residues. V was trimmed by 6 bases and J by 4 bases, leaving 18 bases between them. Germline lookup yields CDR1 MNHEY and CDR2 SVGAGI. CDR3: CASRPVWGDRYGYTF. Written as DNA, the CDR3 is TGTGCCAGCAGGCCTGTGTGGGGAGATCGCTATGGCTACACCTTC.

The DNA for the CDR3 is TGTGCCAGTGACCAGGGGCACAATTCACCCCTCCACTTT. Translation: CASDQGHNSPLHF. The chain recombines TRBV19 with TRBJ1-6, with D maybe TRBD1 (6 bases). V was shortened by 8 bases and J by 7 bases, with 12 bases between the two germline ends. Germline loops: CDR1 LNHDA, CDR2 SQIVND (reference sequence). This CDR3 has 13 amino acids.

This clone was recorded a few times. The genes are TRBV7-2 and TRBJ2-3; D remains unclear. The ends were cut back, 2 bases at V and 2 bases at J, with 11 bases in the middle. CDR1 is SGHTA and CDR2 is FQGNSA in the germline V gene. The CDR3 is made up of 15 amino acids. In DNA, the CDR3 is TGTGCCAGCAGCTTATTTGGCAGATCCACAGATACGCAGTATTTT. It translates to CASSLFGRSTDTQYF.

This clone was seen only a few times. This rearrangement joins TRBV24-1 to TRBJ2-7, with D possibly being TRBD1 (7 bases). The CDR3 loop spans 13 amino acids. The V end lost 7 bases, the J end lost 3 bases, and 12 bases lay between the germline ends. From germline, CDR1 is KGHDR and CDR2 SFDVKD. As DNA, the CDR3 is TGTGCCACCAGCCAGGGGGGAAACTACGAGCAGTACTTC. Translated, it gives CATSQGGNYEQYF.

Here the CDR3 reads CASSLPGVGTPNTEAFF. The CDR3 DNA follows: TGTGCCAGCAGTTTACCAGGGGTCGGAACTCCCAACACTGAAGCTTTCTTT. J is TRBJ1-1 and V is TRBV28; D is possibly TRBD1 (6 bases). Germline V gene sequence: CDR1 MDHEN, CDR2 SYDVKM. Trimming took off 2 bases at V and 2 bases at J, with 18 bases between the two ends. There are 17 residues in the CDR3.

The count of this clone is one. This sequence joins TRBV5-4 and TRBJ2-5; TRBD2 might be the D (5 bases). CDR1 is SGHNT, CDR2 YYREEE, per germline (reference sequence). V gave up 4 bases and J gave up 2 bases, with 12 bases separating them. The CDR3 loop spans 14 amino acids. The CDR3 reads CASSRRTDQETQYF. The CDR3 DNA sequence: TGTGCCAGCAGCAGGAGGACGGATCAAGAGACCCAGTACTTC.

The chain is built from TRBV9 and TRBJ1-1, with no clear D. V was pared by 2 bases and J by 5 bases, with 10 bases between. The germline V gene encodes CDR1 SGDLS and CDR2 YYNGEE. The CDR3 has 13 amino acids. The CDR3 DNA reads as TGTGCCAGCAGCGTCGCCCCGGGGACTGAAGCTTTCTTT. It is translated as CASSVAPGTEAFF.